This record looks at one T cell receptor (beta chain) sequence and its context. The CDR3 runs to 15 residues. V gave up 0 bases and J gave up 7 bases, with 15 bases separating them. CDR1 and CDR2 from the germline V gene are MGHRA and YSYEKL. This entry belongs to a study of blood T cell repertoires in COVID-19. The study recruited people aged about 18 to 95 years across approximately 24 US areas. Cohorts were determined from participant-reported clinical history. Donors of Cohort 3 who recovered were those that had two negative PCRs, clearance, or symptom resolution. Authors' methods: For nucleated cells, counts were estimated from reference gene primer amplification. Produced via immunoSEQ multiplex PCR; TCRdb's table is partial and in-frame only. From that table come the V and J calls and clone size; the DNA was used to work out D and trimming. The sample contains almost 250,000 clones, roughly 90% of which appear only once.

The sequence derives from a woman in her twenties or thirties who had recovered from COVID-19. The sample taken for sequencing was PBMCs or T cells enriched from blood (not recorded which). The chain employs TRBV4-1 and TRBJ1-1, with D possibly TRBD1 on 6 matching bases. In DNA, the CDR3 is TGCGCCAGCAGCCAAGATGGGGGGGGCCGCGATGAAGCTTTCTTT. Its protein is CASSQDGGGRDEAFF.